The clone carrying this T cell receptor (beta chain) was seen ten or more times. The antigen is not known. This sample stems from a study of CD8 T cells in ankylosing spondylitis. The study's findings and limits: Disease-associated clones were CD8+ and fairly uncommon in peripheral blood.

Preparation of TCR beta libraries was done by quantitative 5'-RACE with molecular barcodes. In TCRdb, the 5' RACE reads were re-called with MiXCR into one record per CDR3 protein. The sample lists approximately 240,000 distinct CDR3 sequences, over 9.5% occurring once. CDR1 and CDR2 (germline): MNHNS, SASEGT. The CDR3 has 14 amino acids. V lost 3 bases, J lost 10 bases, and 15 bases lay in between. This receptor was obtained from a male donor with ankylosing spondylitis or in good health (not recorded which). This chain uses TRBV6-1 with TRBJ1-4; no clear D gene. Sequencing used blood, either unsorted or a sorted T cell fraction (not recorded which). The DNA of the CDR3 is TGTGCCAGCAGTGAGGGGAGGTCCACGGGAAAACTGTTTTTT. It yields the protein CASSEGRSTGKLFF.